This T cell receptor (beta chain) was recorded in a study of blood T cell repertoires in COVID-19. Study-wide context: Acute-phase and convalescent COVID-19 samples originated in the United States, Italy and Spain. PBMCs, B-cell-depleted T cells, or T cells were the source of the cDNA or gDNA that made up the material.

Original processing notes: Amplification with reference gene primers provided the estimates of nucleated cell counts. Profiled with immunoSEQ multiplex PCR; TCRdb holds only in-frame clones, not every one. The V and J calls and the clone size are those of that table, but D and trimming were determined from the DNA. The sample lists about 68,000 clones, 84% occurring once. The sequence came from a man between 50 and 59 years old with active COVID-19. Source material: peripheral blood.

CDR3 region: CASSWGGREADTQYF. CDR3 nucleotides: TGTGCCAGCAGCTGGGGGGGGCGGGAAGCAGATACGCAGTATTTT. J is TRBJ2-3 and V is TRBV6-6, with a weak D call TRBD2 (7 bases). The germline gives CDR1 MNHNY, CDR2 SVGAGI (reference sequence). V lost 6 bases and J 4 bases, leaving 17 bases between the germline ends. The CDR3 length is 15 residues.